Shown below are 9 T cell receptor beta chains from a single sample sequenced in a study of CD8 T cells in ankylosing spondylitis. MiXCR, applied by TCRdb to the 5' RACE reads, yields one record per CDR3 protein. The data show about 150,000 distinct CDR3 sequences, roughly 44% seen once. The sample taken for sequencing was synovial fluid, either unsorted or a sorted T cell fraction (not recorded which). These receptors came from a male donor with ankylosing spondylitis.

This chain joins TRBV20-1 and TRBJ1-2; tentative D call: TRBD1 (6 bases). The CDR3 length is 14 residues. Germline V gene data show CDR1 as DFQATT and CDR2 as SNEGSKA (reference sequence). With 0 bases removed from V and 3 bases from J, the gap between germline ends came to 11 bases. The DNA for the CDR3 is TGCAGTGCTAGAGATGCCCGGGGGCACTATGGCTACACCTTC. As protein: CSARDARGHYGYTF.

This chain uses TRBV11-2 with TRBJ2-5, with D possibly TRBD2 on 6 matching bases. V dropped 7 bases and J dropped 5 bases, with 17 bases sitting between them. This CDR3 is built from 14 residues. Germline lookup yields CDR1 SGHAT and CDR2 FQNNGV. This CDR3 reads CASTTLGGIETQYF. The CDR3 nucleotides are TGTGCCAGCACCACGCTAGGAGGGATTGAGACCCAGTACTTC.

In its sample, this clonotype was seen a few times. The J gene is TRBJ1-2, the V gene TRBV28, with TRBD1 matching over 9 bases. This CDR3 comprises 13 residues. V lost 6 bases to trimming and J lost 7 bases; unmatched junction nucleotides: 6. Germline assignment: CDR1 MDHEN and CDR2 SYDVKM. As DNA, the CDR3 is TGTGCCAGCAGCAGCACAGGGGGCGGTGGCTACACCTTC. Amino acids: CASSSTGGGGYTF.

In its sample, this clonotype was seen many times. The gene calls are TRBV19 and TRBJ1-1, with TRBD1 matching over 10 bases. This CDR3 comprises 17 residues. Germline V CDR1 and CDR2: LNHDA, SQIVND (reference sequence). Trimming removed 6 bases from V and 7 bases from J; junction bases left unmatched: 17. DNA of the CDR3: TGTGCCAGTAGACCACTCATAGGACGGGACAGGGGAATTGAAGCTTTCTTT. It yields the protein CASRPLIGRDRGIEAFF.

V and J are TRBV6-2 or TRBV6-3 and TRBJ2-5; D is perhaps TRBD1 (5 bases). The CDR3 is 18 amino acids. The V gene's germline CDR1 is MNHEY and CDR2 SVGEGT. V dropped 0 bases and J dropped 0 bases, with 17 bases sitting between them. For the CDR3, the DNA is TGTGCCAGCAGTTACTCGAGTCCTCTTAGGACATACCAAGAGACCCAGTACTTC. Translated, it gives CASSYSSPLRTYQETQYF.

The V gene is TRBV18, the J gene TRBJ1-5; maybe TRBD1 (5 bases). V lost 4 bases and J lost 7, with 14 bases in between. The CDR3 has 14 residues. Germline values: CDR1 KGHSH, CDR2 LQKENI. CDR3 nucleotides: TGTGCCAGCTCACTCTTGGACGGGGACCAGCCCCAGCATTTT. It yields the protein CASSLLDGDQPQHF.

This clonotype was found many times. The J gene is TRBJ1-1, the V gene TRBV30, with no clear D. Germline V gene lookup returns CDR1 GTSNPN and CDR2 SVGIG (reference sequence). V was pared by 5 bases and J by 3 bases, with 13 bases between. This CDR3 contains 13 residues. The CDR3 DNA reads TGTGCCTGGTGCCTTGACTCATACACTGAAGCTTTCTTT. As protein: CAWCLDSYTEAFF.

This rearrangement joins TRBV20-1 to TRBJ2-1, with 10 bases aligning to TRBD2. The CDR3 is made up of 14 amino acids. With 7 bases clipped from V and 4 bases from J, the junction kept 7 bases outside the gene matches. CDR1 and CDR2 from the germline V gene are DFQATT and SNEGSKA (reference sequence). The CDR3 here is CSVRGLAPYNEQFF. Written as DNA, the CDR3 is TGCAGTGTTAGGGGACTAGCGCCTTACAATGAGCAGTTCTTC.

The V gene is TRBV7-9, the J gene TRBJ1-5; D is uncertain. Between the trimmed V and J ends, which lost 4 bases and 7 bases, there was a span of 14 bases. Germline V gene sequence: CDR1 SEHNR, CDR2 FQNEAQ (reference sequence). The length of the CDR3 is 14 residues. The CDR3 nucleotides are TGTGCCAGCAGCTCCCTCTCCCAGTCCCAGCCCCAGCATTTT. Translated, it gives CASSSLSQSQPQHF.